These T cell receptor beta chains were read from a single sample in a study of tumor-infiltrating lymphocytes in primary liver carcinoma. One entry per CDR3 protein, called by TCRdb with MiXCR from the multiplex PCR reads. The data hold 85,000 to 100,000 distinct CDR3 sequences, with approximately 68% observed a single time. Sample: tumor-adjacent normal liver tissue. The origin of the receptors is a man between 35 and 55 years old with primary liver carcinoma and hepatitis B virus infection. The CDR3 runs from the conserved cysteine through the conserved F or W. A D gene is named only where the DNA matches it firmly. Size is stated for part of the rows, as once, few or many counts, or as a class when the clone is expanded.

TRBJ1-5 | TRBV12-3/TRBV12-4 | - | - | TGTGCCAGCAGTCTATTGGGGGGGTATCAGCCCCGGCATTTT | CASSLLGGYQPRHF
TRBJ1-3 | TRBV4-2 | - | - | TGTGCCAGCAGCCAGGAGGACAGAGCTGGAAACACCATACATTTT | CASSQEDRAGNTIHF
TRBJ1-5 | TRBV6-5 | - | - | TGTGCCAGTACTGGGGACGGTAGCAATCAGCCCCAGCATTTT | CASTGDGSNQPQHF
TRBJ2-1 | TRBV29-1 | - | - | TGCAGCGTTATAGCTCTCGCCAACGGGCAGTTCTTC | CSVIALANGQFF
TRBJ1-6 | TRBV28 | - | TRBD1 | TGTGCCAGCAACCTTTCCGGGACAGGGGATTCACCCCCCCACTTT | CASNLSGTGDSPPHF
TRBJ2-7 | TRBV11-2 | - | TRBD2 | TGTGCCAACATCTTAGGGATGGGGGAGGGGCGCGAGCAGTACTTC | CANILGMGEGREQYF
TRBJ2-4 | TRBV6-2/TRBV6-3 | many | - | TGTGCCAGCAGTTATAACCCCCGGGCGACCAAAAACATTCAGTACTTC | CASSYNPRATKNIQYF
TRBJ2-2 | TRBV29-1 | - | - | TGCAGCGTTGAATACGAAGTGGGGGCGAGCTCCGGGGAGCTGTTTTTT | CSVEYEVGASSGELFF
TRBJ2-2 | TRBV4-2 | - | - | TGTGTCAGCAGCCAAGGAGTGGACGGGAGCGGGGAGCTGTTTTTT | CVSSQGVDGSGELFF
TRBJ2-1 | TRBV29-1 | - | TRBD1 | TGCAACGTTACGGCTAGCGCGGACCGGGACAGGGGGGATAAGCAGTTCTTC | CNVTASADRDRGDKQFF
TRBJ1-5 | TRBV28 | - | - | TGTACCAGCAGTTTACAGGGTTTTGGGGTAATTGAGGGCAATCAGCCCCAGCATTTT | CTSSLQGFGVIEGNQPQHF
TRBJ1-3 | TRBV12-3/TRBV12-4 | - | TRBD1 | TGTGCCAGCAGACTAACCGGGACAGAGGGACATGGAAACACCATATATTTT | CASRLTGTEGHGNTIYF
TRBJ2-4 | TRBV28 | few | - | TGTGCCAGCACCCCCGACGCGTCACTAGCCAAAAACATTCAGTACTTC | CASTPDASLAKNIQYF
TRBJ2-7 | TRBV4-1 | - | - | TGTGCCAGCAGCCGTGTACAGGACGACGAGCAGTACTTC | CASSRVQDDEQYF
TRBJ2-2 | TRBV11-2 | - | TRBD2 | TGTGCCAGTAACCCAAGCGGGAGGGGTACCGGGGAGCTGTTTTTT | CASNPSGRGTGELFF
TRBJ1-4 | TRBV5-1 | - | - | TGCGCCAGCATCCCGGGGAGTGCAACTAATGAAAAACTGTTTTTT | CASIPGSATNEKLFF
TRBJ2-3 | TRBV10-3 | once | - | TGTGCCATCAGTGATGAATATCGAGTAGATACGCAGTATTTT | CAISDEYRVDTQYF
TRBJ2-6 | TRBV11-2 | - | - | TGTGCCAGCAGTTTAGTGAGGGCTGGGGCCAACGTCCTGACTTTC | CASSLVRAGANVLTF
TRBJ1-2 | TRBV4-1 | many | TRBD1 | TGCGCCAGCAGCCCACAACAGGGACAGAACTATGGCTACACCTTC | CASSPQQGQNYGYTF
TRBJ2-1 | TRBV7-9 | few | TRBD2 | TGTGCCAGCAGCTTACCCCCAGGACTAGAGCACAATGAGCAGTTCTTC | CASSLPPGLEHNEQFF
TRBJ2-6 | TRBV6-5 | - | - | TGTACCAGCAGTCTTTGGGCAGGGATAAAAGCTGGGGCCAACGTCCTGACTTTT | CTSSLWAGIKAGANVLTF
TRBJ2-1 | TRBV29-1 | - | - | TGCAGCGTTGACAAAACCTCCGATCTGACCAATGAGCAGTTCTTC | CSVDKTSDLTNEQFF
TRBJ2-5 | TRBV12-3/TRBV12-4 | many | TRBD1 | TGTGCCAGCAGTCCGAGTCCCGGGACAGGGGGCTGGGTGACCCAGTACTTC | CASSPSPGTGGWVTQYF
TRBJ2-7 | TRBV29-1 | many | - | TGCAGCGTTGCCCCGGACACCAACTACGAGCAGTACTTC | CSVAPDTNYEQYF
TRBJ2-1 | TRBV5-6 | many | - | TGTGCCAGCAGCTTTTTGAATACCGATCACAATGAGCAGTTCTTC | CASSFLNTDHNEQFF
TRBJ1-1 | TRBV11-1 | once | - | TGTGCCAGCAGCCCGGAACAGAGGAGCACTGAAGCTTTCTTT | CASSPEQRSTEAFF
TRBJ1-2 | TRBV10-3 | many | TRBD1 | TGTGCCATCAGTGAGAGCCAGGGGGAATATGGCTACACCTTC | CAISESQGEYGYTF
TRBJ2-6 | TRBV6-1 | - | TRBD1 | TGTGCCAGCAGTCCGGGACAGGGACCCGGGGCCAACGCCCTAACTTTC | CASSPGQGPGANALTF
TRBJ2-7 | TRBV29-1 | few | - | TGCAGCGTTGAACGGCTAGCTATCAGCGAGCAGTACTTC | CSVERLAISEQYF
TRBJ2-4 | TRBV28 | few | TRBD2 | TGTGCCAGCATCGGGACTAGCGGAAACATTCAGTACTTC | CASIGTSGNIQYF
TRBJ2-5 | TRBV7-8 | - | - | TGTGCCAGCAGCCTAACCCTGACAGGTAGATGGGAGACCCAGTACTTC | CASSLTLTGRWETQYF
TRBJ2-1 | TRBV28 | many | - | TGTGCCAGCAACAGTAGATTGAGCTCCTACAATGAGCAGTTCTTC | CASNSRLSSYNEQFF
TRBJ2-7 | TRBV6-5 | - | - | TGTGCCACCAGTAGAGAAACTCGGAGCTCATACGAGCAGTACTTC | CATSRETRSSYEQYF
TRBJ2-5 | TRBV5-7 | - | - | TGTGCCAGCGGGGGGGAGACCCAGTACTTC | CASGGETQYF
TRBJ2-3 | TRBV4-1 | - | - | TGCGCCAGCAGCCAAAGAGTTTTTAGGGCAGGGCTCAAGTTTCGTAGCACAGATACGCAGTATTTT | CASSQRVFRAGLKFRSTDTQYF
TRBJ2-1 | TRBV4-2 | once | TRBD2 | TGTGCAAGCAACCAAGCGGGACCCGATGATGAGCAGTTCTTC | CASNQAGPDDEQFF
TRBJ2-7 | TRBV2 | - | TRBD1 | TGTGCCAGCAGTCAGGGGGAGCTCGACTACGAGCAGTACTTC | CASSQGELDYEQYF
TRBJ2-2 | TRBV11-2 | - | - | TGTGCCAGCAACTTAGCCGGACGGGACACCGGGGAGCTGTTTTTT | CASNLAGRDTGELFF
TRBJ2-7 | TRBV12-3/TRBV12-4 | many | - | TGTGCCAGCAGTTTAGGACAGTTCGAGCAGTACTTC | CASSLGQFEQYF
TRBJ1-1 | TRBV5-1 | - | TRBD1 | TGCACCAGCAGCTTGGACGGCAGGGGGCCGAACACTGAAGCTTTCTTT | CTSSLDGRGPNTEAFF
TRBJ2-2 | TRBV12-3/TRBV12-4 | - | - | TGTGTCAGCAGCGAAATGTCCCGCCTTAACACCGGGGAGCTGTTTTTT | CVSSEMSRLNTGELFF
TRBJ2-1 | TRBV5-1 | - | - | TGCGCCAGCAGCTTAGACGGTGCAGAATATGAGCAGTTCTTC | CASSLDGAEYEQFF
TRBJ2-1 | TRBV4-1 | - | - | TGTGTCAGCAGCCAGGAGAACAATGAGCAGTTCTTC | CVSSQENNEQFF
TRBJ2-5 | TRBV11-2 | - | - | TGTGTCAGCAGTTTACGTCCTGGACTAACGGCGTACCAAGAGACCCAGTACTTC | CVSSLRPGLTAYQETQYF
TRBJ2-1 | TRBV28 | - | - | TGTGCCAGCAGTTCCCAACAGGACTCCTACAATGAGCAGTTCTTC | CASSSQQDSYNEQFF
TRBJ2-1 | TRBV29-1 | many | TRBD2 | TGCAGCGCTCTTCCTAGCGGGGGCTACAATGAGCAGTTCTTC | CSALPSGGYNEQFF
TRBJ2-3 | TRBV11-2 | - | - | TGTGCCAGCAGCCCACTAGTAGAGGATACGCAGTATTTT | CASSPLVEDTQYF
TRBJ2-1 | TRBV14 | few | - | TGTGCCAGCAGCCAAGATGGGAGTTTCTACAATGGGCAGTTCTTC | CASSQDGSFYNGQFF
TRBJ2-2 | TRBV28 | few | - | TGTGCCAGCAGTCTAGAATGGAGGGCCGGGGAGCTGTTTTTT | CASSLEWRAGELFF
TRBJ1-1 | TRBV9 | - | - | TGTGCCAGCAGCGTAGAAGGTACCGGTGAAGCTTTCTTT | CASSVEGTGEAFF
TRBJ2-7 | TRBV11-2 | - | - | TGTGCCAGCATCACGATCGGCGGGAAGATGTGCAAGCAGTACTTC | CASITIGGKMCKQYF
TRBJ2-1 | TRBV5-8 | few | - | TGTGCCAGCAGCTTGGCCGTGGCGGGAACCTACAATGAGCAGTTCTTC | CASSLAVAGTYNEQFF
TRBJ1-3 | TRBV10-2 | - | - | TGCGTCAGCACCCCGACAGCGTACTGGAACACCATATATTTT | CVSTPTAYWNTIYF
TRBJ2-3 | TRBV29-1 | - | TRBD2 | TGCAACGTTGGACTAGTGGAGAGCACAGATACGCAGTATTTT | CNVGLVESTDTQYF
TRBJ1-1 | TRBV6-1 | - | - | TGTGCCGGCAGTGAACGGGGACGGAACACTGAAGCTTCCTTT | CAGSERGRNTEASF